The rows below give T cell receptor beta chains drawn from one sample of a study of OX40 agonist ivuxolimab in advanced cancers. TCRdb's table, derived via immunoSEQ multiplex PCR, lists solely in-frame clones and lacks some. The sample yields more than 40,000 clones, about four fifths seen once. The sample consisted of CD4+ or CD8+ T cells sorted from blood, taken in a trial of the OX40 agonist ivuxolimab. The origin of the receptors is an adult with an advanced solid tumor such as melanoma, head and neck, liver or kidney cancer. Both conserved end residues are part of each CDR3. A D gene is named only where the DNA matches it firmly. Where a row states a size, it is once, few, many or the class of an expanded clone; other rows omit it.

j_call,clone_size,d_call,v_call,cdr3_aa,cdr3_nt
TRBJ2-3,once,.,TRBV7-2,CASSLGLQGYDTQYF,TGTGCCAGCAGCTTAGGTCTTCAGGGTTACGATACGCAGTATTTT
TRBJ1-3,.,.,TRBV5-4,CASSLGDGNIIGNTIYF,TGTGCCAGCAGCTTAGGCGACGGAAATATTATTGGAAACACCATATATTTT
TRBJ1-1,.,TRBD1,TRBV4-2,CASSQGGGYQNTEAFF,TGTGCCAGCAGCCAAGGAGGGGGCTATCAAAACACTGAAGCTTTCTTT
TRBJ2-1,few,.,TRBV11-3,CASSSPGVGGRGRQFF,TGTGCCAGCAGCTCACCGGGGGTGGGCGGTAGGGGTAGGCAGTTCTTC
TRBJ2-7,.,.,TRBV18,CASSPESYEQYF,TGTGCCAGCTCACCAGAATCCTACGAGCAGTACTTC
TRBJ1-3,.,.,TRBV5-4,CASSPSRGTIYF,TGTGCCAGCAGCCCCTCCCGGGGCACCATATATTTT
TRBJ1-2,.,.,TRBV4-1,CASSSPLDTLRRGYTF,TGCGCCAGCAGCTCACCCTTGGACACCCTGAGGCGTGGCTACACCTTC
TRBJ1-1,once,.,TRBV29-1,CSAGTFDTEAFF,TGCAGCGCAGGGACATTCGACACTGAAGCTTTCTTT
TRBJ2-6,once,.,TRBV4-2,CASSQGTGIARSSGANVLTF,TGTGCCAGCAGCCAAGGTACAGGGATCGCCCGATCTTCTGGGGCCAACGTCCTGACTTTC
TRBJ2-1,.,.,TRBV5-6,CASKKTGYNEQFF,TGTGCCAGCAAGAAAACGGGCTACAATGAGCAGTTCTTC
TRBJ1-6,.,TRBD1,TRBV5-6,CASSKGQYNSPLHF,TGTGCCAGCAGCAAGGGACAGTATAATTCACCCCTCCACTTT
TRBJ2-5,.,.,TRBV2,CASSPSEYQETQYF,TGTGCCAGCAGTCCTTCGGAGTACCAAGAGACCCAGTACTTC
TRBJ1-5,.,.,TRBV30,CAWRTGSNQPQHF,TGTGCCTGGAGAACAGGGAGCAATCAGCCCCAGCATTTT
TRBJ2-7,.,TRBD1,TRBV11-2,CASSHLSRGQGVVYEQYF,TGTGCCAGCAGCCATTTATCCCGCGGGCAGGGGGTAGTCTACGAGCAGTACTTC
TRBJ2-2,.,TRBD1,TRBV15,CATSRWGQGGTGELFF,TGTGCCACCAGCAGATGGGGACAGGGTGGCACCGGGGAGCTGTTTTTT
TRBJ2-7,once,.,TRBV6-4,CASSAGLGGEQYF,TGTGCCAGCAGCGCGGGACTCGGGGGCGAGCAGTACTTC
TRBJ2-7,few,.,TRBV11-2,CASTPQSRFSYEQYF,TGTGCCAGCACCCCACAGAGTCGGTTCTCCTACGAGCAGTACTTC
TRBJ1-2,.,TRBD1,TRBV29-1,CSVRGTGFHGYTF,TGCAGCGTGAGGGGGACAGGGTTCCATGGCTACACCTTC
TRBJ1-2,.,TRBD1,TRBV27,CASSRQGAPRGYTF,TGTGCCAGCAGTAGACAGGGGGCGCCGAGGGGCTACACCTTC
TRBJ2-5,.,TRBD1,TRBV5-1,CASSLDPGTGNGETQYF,TGCGCCAGCAGCTTGGACCCCGGGACAGGGAACGGAGAGACCCAGTACTTC
TRBJ2-5,.,.,TRBV25-1,CASSSWAAQETQYF,TGTGCCAGCAGTAGCTGGGCAGCACAAGAGACCCAGTACTTC
TRBJ1-2,.,.,TRBV4-2,CASSQDAGTGYGYTF,TGTGCCAGCAGCCAAGATGCGGGGACGGGCTATGGCTACACCTTC
TRBJ1-3,.,TRBD1,TRBV5-1,CASSSQGAGNTIYF,TGCGCCAGCAGCTCCCAGGGGGCTGGAAACACCATATATTTT
TRBJ1-2,.,TRBD1,TRBV6-1,CASSEAHGTGPLYTF,TGTGCCAGCAGTGAAGCGCATGGGACAGGTCCTCTCTACACCTTC
TRBJ2-7,.,TRBD2,TRBV5-1,CASSLASGQYEQYF,TGCGCCAGCAGCTTGGCTAGCGGGCAATACGAGCAGTACTTC
TRBJ2-3,once,.,TRBV19,CASSSGTIMTDTQYF,TGTGCCAGTAGTTCCGGGACCATCATGACAGATACGCAGTATTTT
TRBJ1-6,few,.,TRBV10-1,CASSESVKSPLHF,TGCGCCAGCAGTGAGTCGGTAAAATCCCCCCTCCACTTT
TRBJ1-6,few,.,TRBV11-2,CASSLLGRGSPLHF,TGTGCCAGCAGCTTATTAGGGAGAGGCTCACCCCTCCACTTT
TRBJ2-3,.,.,TRBV5-1,CASSFGAGKGDTQYF,TGCGCCAGCAGCTTTGGGGCGGGGAAAGGAGATACGCAGTATTTT
TRBJ2-3,.,.,TRBV5-4,CASSPGEGTDTQYF,TGTGCCAGCAGCCCGGGGGAGGGCACAGATACGCAGTATTTT
TRBJ1-2,.,.,TRBV5-4,CASTRQSTSGYTF,TGTGCCAGCACCCGACAGTCAACGTCTGGCTACACCTTC